The clone carrying this T cell receptor beta chain has a handful of counts. The source of the sample is a study of CDR3 diversity in severe acne. TCRdb re-analysed the PCR reads in MiXCR, keeping a single row per CDR3 protein. The table has more than 85,000 distinct CDR3 sequences, approximately 52% seen once. Germline V gene lookup returns CDR1 MNHEY and CDR2 SVGAGI. The CDR3 spans 14 residues. V trimming: 5 bases; J trimming: 8 bases; junction bases outside the gene matches: 10. Sequenced input: blood. The gene calls are TRBV6-5 and TRBJ1-2, with 8 nucleotides matching TRBD1. The receptor was derived from a male donor in good health, serving as a control. CDR3 sequence: CASSDTGGWWGYTF. In nucleotides, the CDR3 is TGTGCCAGCAGTGATACAGGGGGATGGTGGGGCTACACCTTC.